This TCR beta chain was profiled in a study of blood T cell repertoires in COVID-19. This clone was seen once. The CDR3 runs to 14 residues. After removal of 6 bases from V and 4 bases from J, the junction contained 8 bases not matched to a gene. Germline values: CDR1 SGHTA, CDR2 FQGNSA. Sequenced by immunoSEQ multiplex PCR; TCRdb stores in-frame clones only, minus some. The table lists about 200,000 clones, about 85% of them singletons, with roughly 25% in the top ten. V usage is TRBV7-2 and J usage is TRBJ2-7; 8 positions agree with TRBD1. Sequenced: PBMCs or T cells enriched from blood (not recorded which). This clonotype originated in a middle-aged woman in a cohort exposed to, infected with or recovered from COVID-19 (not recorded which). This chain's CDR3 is CASRDPGQVYEQYF. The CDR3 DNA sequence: TGTGCCAGCAGAGATCCGGGACAGGTTTACGAGCAGTACTTC.